A selection of T cell receptor beta chains follows, all from one sample in a study of identical twins. TCRdb analysed the 5' RACE reads with MiXCR anew, one entry per CDR3 protein. The repertoire has approximately 700,000 distinct CDR3 sequences, about 20% of them found once; the top ten carry approximately 14%. In addition, the sample was reused for a study of T cells expressing NK-cell markers.

What was sequenced was PBMCs. All receptors derive from a woman between 18 and 30 years old in good health. CDR3s include the opening cysteine and the closing phenylalanine or tryptophan. Each record gives: D gene, clone size, V gene, J gene, CDR3 protein, CDR3 DNA. A D gene is named only where the DNA matches it firmly. Only part of the rows carry a size: once, few, many, or a class if the clone is expanded.

d_gene: -
abundance: few
v_gene: TRBV11-2
j_gene: TRBJ2-3
CDR3aa: CASSPSIRTGTDTQYF
CDR3nt: TGTGCCAGCAGCCCCTCAATACGGACGGGCACAGATACGCAGTATTTT

d_gene: -
abundance: once
v_gene: TRBV10-2
j_gene: TRBJ1-1
CDR3aa: CASRDPGLGTEAFF
CDR3nt: TGCGCCAGCAGGGACCCAGGGCTGGGGACTGAAGCTTTCTTT

d_gene: -
abundance: -
v_gene: TRBV20-1
j_gene: TRBJ2-7
CDR3aa: CSARRSGGLTYEQYF
CDR3nt: TGCAGTGCTAGACGATCCGGGGGGCTGACCTACGAGCAGTACTTC

d_gene: -
abundance: few
v_gene: TRBV12-3/TRBV12-4
j_gene: TRBJ2-4
CDR3aa: CASRGTADIQYF
CDR3nt: TGTGCCAGCAGAGGGACGGCAGACATTCAGTACTTC

d_gene: TRBD2
abundance: few
v_gene: TRBV29-1
j_gene: TRBJ2-7
CDR3aa: CSVRGGKYEQYF
CDR3nt: TGCAGCGTTCGGGGAGGGAAATACGAGCAGTACTTC

d_gene: -
abundance: many
v_gene: TRBV7-9
j_gene: TRBJ1-5
CDR3aa: CASSPLGDSNQPQHF
CDR3nt: TGTGCCAGCAGCCCCCTAGGGGATAGCAATCAGCCCCAGCATTTT

d_gene: -
abundance: few
v_gene: TRBV5-1
j_gene: TRBJ1-2
CDR3aa: CASSSDFQGEGYTF
CDR3nt: TGCGCCAGCAGCTCGGACTTCCAAGGGGAAGGCTACACCTTC

d_gene: -
abundance: -
v_gene: TRBV4-1
j_gene: TRBJ2-1
CDR3aa: CASSQDLIFQPPYNEQFF
CDR3nt: TGCGCCAGCAGCCAAGATCTAATCTTCCAGCCGCCCTACAATGAGCAGTTCTTC

d_gene: -
abundance: -
v_gene: TRBV20-1
j_gene: TRBJ2-7
CDR3aa: CSAREGESYEQYF
CDR3nt: TGCAGTGCTAGAGAGGGGGAGTCCTACGAGCAGTACTTC

d_gene: -
abundance: many
v_gene: TRBV5-1
j_gene: TRBJ1-1
CDR3aa: CASSLVASGNTEAFF
CDR3nt: TGCGCCAGCAGCTTGGTGGCTAGCGGGAACACTGAAGCTTTCTTT

d_gene: -
abundance: -
v_gene: TRBV18
j_gene: TRBJ2-7
CDR3aa: CASSPGHMGEQYF
CDR3nt: TGTGCCAGCTCACCGGGCCACATGGGCGAGCAGTACTTC

d_gene: -
abundance: -
v_gene: TRBV21-1
j_gene: TRBJ1-1
CDR3aa: CAETGTGFMNTEAFF
CDR3nt: TGTGCAGAAACAGGTACAGGATTCATGAACACTGAAGCTTTCTTT

d_gene: TRBD1
abundance: -
v_gene: TRBV6-1
j_gene: TRBJ2-7
CDR3aa: CASRSGTGVFEQYF
CDR3nt: TGTGCCAGCAGATCCGGGACAGGGGTGTTCGAGCAGTACTTC

d_gene: TRBD2
abundance: -
v_gene: TRBV20-1
j_gene: TRBJ2-7
CDR3aa: CSVSRGSPDDEQYF
CDR3nt: TGCAGTGTATCCCGCGGGAGCCCCGATGACGAGCAGTACTTC

d_gene: -
abundance: -
v_gene: TRBV12-3/TRBV12-4
j_gene: TRBJ1-4
CDR3aa: CASSSWLFEKLFF
CDR3nt: TGTGCCAGCAGCTCCTGGTTATTTGAAAAACTGTTTTTT

d_gene: TRBD2
abundance: few
v_gene: TRBV11-1
j_gene: TRBJ2-2
CDR3aa: CASSSPLAGASNTGELFF
CDR3nt: TGTGCCAGCAGCTCACCATTAGCGGGGGCCTCGAACACCGGGGAGCTGTTTTTT

d_gene: -
abundance: -
v_gene: TRBV12-3/TRBV12-4
j_gene: TRBJ1-1
CDR3aa: CASTVGTSNTEAFF
CDR3nt: TGTGCCAGCACCGTAGGGACATCGAACACTGAAGCTTTCTTT

d_gene: -
abundance: -
v_gene: TRBV12-3/TRBV12-4
j_gene: TRBJ2-5
CDR3aa: CASSFLGSIQQETQYF
CDR3nt: TGTGCCAGCAGTTTTTTGGGATCCATCCAGCAGGAGACCCAGTACTTC

d_gene: -
abundance: many
v_gene: TRBV3-1
j_gene: TRBJ1-1
CDR3aa: CASSQDTDRRNTEAFF
CDR3nt: TGTGCCAGCAGCCAAGATACCGACAGGAGGAACACTGAAGCTTTCTTT

d_gene: -
abundance: few
v_gene: TRBV6-2/TRBV6-3
j_gene: TRBJ2-1
CDR3aa: CASRPPGLAYNEQFF
CDR3nt: TGTGCCAGCAGACCTCCGGGACTGGCATACAATGAGCAGTTCTTC

d_gene: TRBD1
abundance: -
v_gene: TRBV6-1
j_gene: TRBJ1-2
CDR3aa: CASSHAGTAYGYTF
CDR3nt: TGTGCCAGCAGCCACGCCGGGACAGCCTATGGCTACACCTTC

d_gene: -
abundance: few
v_gene: TRBV5-1
j_gene: TRBJ2-1
CDR3aa: CASSFENSYNEQFF
CDR3nt: TGCGCCAGCAGCTTTGAGAACTCCTACAATGAGCAGTTCTTC

d_gene: TRBD1
abundance: few
v_gene: TRBV7-6
j_gene: TRBJ2-7
CDR3aa: CASSAGTGLGEQYF
CDR3nt: TGTGCCAGCAGCGCTGGGACAGGGCTGGGCGAGCAGTACTTC

d_gene: -
abundance: few
v_gene: TRBV10-2
j_gene: TRBJ2-7
CDR3aa: CASSAGISYEQYF
CDR3nt: TGCGCCAGCAGTGCCGGAATTTCCTACGAGCAGTACTTC

d_gene: -
abundance: many
v_gene: TRBV20-1
j_gene: TRBJ2-1
CDR3aa: CSASRNLKTEGEQFF
CDR3nt: TGCAGTGCTAGTCGGAATTTAAAGACAGAGGGTGAGCAGTTCTTC

d_gene: -
abundance: -
v_gene: TRBV4-2
j_gene: TRBJ2-7
CDR3aa: CASSSGTLKAYEQYF
CDR3nt: TGTGCCAGCAGCTCCGGGACCTTAAAGGCCTACGAGCAGTACTTC

d_gene: -
abundance: -
v_gene: TRBV2
j_gene: TRBJ2-5
CDR3aa: CATPITQGQETQYF
CDR3nt: TGTGCCACCCCGATCACCCAGGGTCAAGAGACCCAGTACTTC

d_gene: -
abundance: few
v_gene: TRBV6-1
j_gene: TRBJ2-2
CDR3aa: CASTPTPRGSNTGELFF
CDR3nt: TGTGCCAGCACCCCTACCCCGCGGGGATCGAACACCGGGGAGCTGTTTTTT

d_gene: -
abundance: many
v_gene: TRBV12-3/TRBV12-4
j_gene: TRBJ1-2
CDR3aa: CASSLPGNYGYTF
CDR3nt: TGTGCCAGCAGTTTACCGGGGAACTATGGCTACACCTTC

d_gene: TRBD1
abundance: -
v_gene: TRBV9
j_gene: TRBJ1-3
CDR3aa: CASSVNQGAHSGNTIYF
CDR3nt: TGTGCCAGCAGCGTAAACCAGGGGGCCCACTCTGGAAACACCATATATTTT

d_gene: TRBD2
abundance: few
v_gene: TRBV7-2
j_gene: TRBJ2-1
CDR3aa: CASSSGLAGELWNEQFF
CDR3nt: TGTGCCAGCAGCTCAGGACTAGCGGGGGAATTATGGAATGAGCAGTTCTTC

d_gene: TRBD2
abundance: -
v_gene: TRBV20-1
j_gene: TRBJ2-3
CDR3aa: CSAGLAGSKDTQYF
CDR3nt: TGCAGTGCTGGGTTAGCGGGGAGCAAAGATACGCAGTATTTT

d_gene: -
abundance: many
v_gene: TRBV20-1
j_gene: TRBJ1-3
CDR3aa: CSASRGRLSSGNTIYF
CDR3nt: TGCAGTGCTAGCCGGGGCAGGCTTTCCTCTGGAAACACCATATATTTT

d_gene: -
abundance: few
v_gene: TRBV12-3/TRBV12-4
j_gene: TRBJ2-2
CDR3aa: CASSPTALWGTGELFF
CDR3nt: TGTGCCAGCAGTCCGACGGCCCTCTGGGGCACCGGGGAGCTGTTTTTT

d_gene: TRBD2
abundance: few
v_gene: TRBV10-2
j_gene: TRBJ2-5
CDR3aa: CASGRVGGGLRETQYF
CDR3nt: TGCGCCAGCGGGCGCGTCGGCGGGGGGCTTAGAGAGACCCAGTACTTC

d_gene: TRBD1
abundance: -
v_gene: TRBV9
j_gene: TRBJ1-6
CDR3aa: CASSVGIGTGGSPLHF
CDR3nt: TGTGCCAGCAGCGTTGGGATTGGGACAGGGGGTTCACCCCTCCACTTT

d_gene: -
abundance: -
v_gene: TRBV10-3
j_gene: TRBJ2-1
CDR3aa: CAIRKTESGGPVHEQFF
CDR3nt: TGTGCCATCAGGAAGACAGAGAGCGGAGGGCCTGTCCATGAGCAGTTCTTC

d_gene: -
abundance: few
v_gene: TRBV5-6
j_gene: TRBJ2-1
CDR3aa: CASSLGTLQQFF
CDR3nt: TGTGCCAGCAGCTTGGGGACACTCCAGCAGTTCTTC

d_gene: TRBD2
abundance: -
v_gene: TRBV12-3/TRBV12-4
j_gene: TRBJ2-7
CDR3aa: CASSPGGTSYYEQYF
CDR3nt: TGTGCCAGCAGTCCCGGGGGGACTTCCTACTACGAGCAGTACTTC

d_gene: -
abundance: few
v_gene: TRBV20-1
j_gene: TRBJ2-1
CDR3aa: CSARDGGLGNEQFF
CDR3nt: TGCAGTGCTAGAGATGGGGGCCTGGGGAATGAGCAGTTCTTC

d_gene: TRBD1
abundance: few
v_gene: TRBV7-2
j_gene: TRBJ2-7
CDR3aa: CASSIRDRLAHEQYF
CDR3nt: TGTGCCAGCAGCATCCGGGACAGGCTGGCCCACGAGCAGTACTTC

d_gene: -
abundance: -
v_gene: TRBV6-2/TRBV6-3
j_gene: TRBJ2-1
CDR3aa: CASLRTREYNEQFF
CDR3nt: TGTGCCAGTTTACGGACAAGGGAATACAATGAGCAGTTCTTC

d_gene: TRBD2
abundance: -
v_gene: TRBV20-1
j_gene: TRBJ2-3
CDR3aa: CSASTSGRSSDTQYF
CDR3nt: TGCAGTGCTTCGACTAGCGGGAGAAGTTCCGATACGCAGTATTTT

d_gene: -
abundance: -
v_gene: TRBV7-2
j_gene: TRBJ2-5
CDR3aa: CASSLVSGGMETQYF
CDR3nt: TGTGCCAGCAGCTTAGTATCCGGAGGGATGGAGACCCAGTACTTC

d_gene: TRBD2
abundance: few
v_gene: TRBV12-3/TRBV12-4
j_gene: TRBJ2-1
CDR3aa: CASRTRGGRDEQFF
CDR3nt: TGTGCCAGCAGAACCCGGGGGGGCCGCGATGAGCAGTTCTTC

d_gene: -
abundance: few
v_gene: TRBV7-2
j_gene: TRBJ1-2
CDR3aa: CASSLNIQARNYGYTF
CDR3nt: TGTGCCAGCAGCTTAAATATACAGGCCCGCAACTATGGCTACACCTTC